Listed below are T cell receptor beta chains from one sample, sequenced in a study of graft-versus-host responses after intestinal transplantation. Antigens for these TCRs are unknown. TCRdb keeps only in-frame clones here, not all; method: immunoSEQ multiplex PCR. The data hold over 90,000 clones, with about 91% observed a single time. This specimen was unstimulated CD8+ T cells sorted from spleen or lymph node cells, taken before intestinal transplant. The receptor source for this set is a human donor who received an intestinal transplant. The CDR3 runs from the conserved cysteine through the conserved F or W. D genes are given only for firm matches. Rows give clone size only sometimes, using once, few, many, or a class for an expanded clone.

>TRBJ1-1|TRBV4-1|TRBD1|.
TGCGCCAGCAGCCAAGTTCGTGGGACAGTGAGCATGAACACTGAAGCTTTCTTT
CASSQVRGTVSMNTEAFF
>TRBJ2-7|TRBV14|.|.
TGTGCCAGCAGCCAGACAGGTTCGCGGCAGTACTTC
CASSQTGSRQYF
>TRBJ2-7|TRBV28|TRBD2|.
TGTGCCAGCAGTTGGACTAGCGAGGCATTTTACGAGCAGTACTTC
CASSWTSEAFYEQYF
>TRBJ2-7|TRBV4-3|TRBD1|few
TGCGCCAGCAGCCCCGGGACAGGGAGCTCCTACGAGCAGTACTTC
CASSPGTGSSYEQYF
>TRBJ1-2|TRBV7-9|TRBD1|once
TGTGCCACCCGACAGGGACTTGGCTACACCTTC
CATRQGLGYTF
>TRBJ2-3|TRBV5-1|.|.
TGCGCCAGCAGCTTGGAGGCTAGTTATTCTGATACGCAGTATTTT
CASSLEASYSDTQYF
>TRBJ2-7|TRBV9|TRBD1|.
TGTGCCAGCAGCCTGACAGGGACCTCCTACGAGCAGTACTTC
CASSLTGTSYEQYF
>TRBJ1-5|TRBV27|.|.
TGTGCCAGCAGTTTATCGGGGCGGCAGCCCCAGCATTTT
CASSLSGRQPQHF
>TRBJ2-7|TRBV19|.|.
TGTGCCAGTACGGCAGGGGTCGGATACGAGCAGTACTTC
CASTAGVGYEQYF
>TRBJ2-7|TRBV15|TRBD2|.
TGTGCCACCAGCCCCGGGAGGGTCGAGCAGTACTTC
CATSPGRVEQYF
>TRBJ2-7|TRBV4-2|TRBD1|once
TGTGCCAGCAGTGAATGGCCCGGGACAGAGACATACGAGCAGTACTTC
CASSEWPGTETYEQYF
>TRBJ1-5|TRBV6-4|.|.
TGTGCCAGCCGAGGATCGAGGTTGAAGAAGCAGCCCCAGCATTTT
CASRGSRLKKQPQHF
>TRBJ1-5|TRBV27|.|.
TGTGCCAGCAGTTTAGTGGGGGGGGGCAATCAGCCCCAGCATTTT
CASSLVGGGNQPQHF
>TRBJ1-1|TRBV6-5|TRBD1|.
TGTGCCAGCAGCTTTACAGGGGCAAACACTGAAGCTTTCTTT
CASSFTGANTEAFF
>TRBJ2-3|TRBV11-2|.|.
TGTGCCAGCAGCTTAAACTATTTTCGGCAGGGAGGACATACGCAGTATTTT
CASSLNYFRQGGHTQYF
>TRBJ1-5|TRBV4-1|TRBD1|.
TGCGCCAGCAGCCTGACAGGGGCAACTATTAGCGGGCCCCAGCATTTT
CASSLTGATISGPQHF
>TRBJ2-1|TRBV9|TRBD2|.
TGTGCCAGCAGCGCTAGCGGGGGGGGATACAATGAGCAGTTCTTC
CASSASGGGYNEQFF
>TRBJ2-5|TRBV5-1|TRBD1|.
TGCGCCAGCAGCTTGTACTCGGGACAGGGGGTGGAGACCCAGTACTTC
CASSLYSGQGVETQYF
>TRBJ1-1|TRBV4-3|.|.
TGCGCCAGCAGCCAAGATCGAATCGGACAGAACACTGAAGCTTTCTTT
CASSQDRIGQNTEAFF
>TRBJ2-3|TRBV11-2|TRBD1|.
TGTGCCAGCAGCAGGACAGGGGGCCTGAGCACAGATACGCAGTATTTT
CASSRTGGLSTDTQYF
>TRBJ1-2|TRBV19|.|.
TGTGCCAGTAACATTAGCCCGGACAACGACTATGGCTACACCTTC
CASNISPDNDYGYTF
>TRBJ2-1|TRBV7-9|.|.
TGTGCCAGCAGCTTATGGGGGGAACACTCCTACAATGAGCAGTTCTTC
CASSLWGEHSYNEQFF
>TRBJ1-2|TRBV7-2|.|.
TGTGCCAGCAGGGAGTCAGCGGGAGATGGCTACACCTTC
CASRESAGDGYTF
>TRBJ1-5|TRBV28|.|.
TGTGCCAGCAGCTCAGCAGGGTGGTATAGCAATCAGCCCCAGCATTTT
CASSSAGWYSNQPQHF
>TRBJ1-1|TRBV6-4|.|.
TGTGCCAGCAGTGACGAGGGACTTACTACCAGAGGAGCTTTCTTT
CASSDEGLTTRGAFF
>TRBJ2-7|TRBV5-4|TRBD1|few
TGTGCCAGCAGCTCGGGACAGGGTGCCTACGAGCAGTACTTC
CASSSGQGAYEQYF